These 20 T cell receptor beta chains were all obtained from the same sample, sequenced in a study of blood T cell repertoires in COVID-19. Assay: immunoSEQ multiplex PCR; the TCRdb copy retains only in-frame clones and omits some. There are 200,000 to 300,000 clones in the sample; around 90% occur only once, and about 0.7% lies in the top ten. Sequenced sample: peripheral blood. The receptors shown here come from a human donor in a cohort sampled during active COVID-19.

The chain joins TRBV12-5 to TRBJ1-4, with TRBD1 as a possible D gene (5 bases). Germline V gives CDR1 LGHNT, CDR2 FRNRAP. Trimming removed 5 bases at V and 3 bases at J, with 10 bases between. This CDR3 region has 14 residues. CDR3 in amino acids: CASGAGLANEKLFF. As DNA, the CDR3 is TGTGCTAGTGGTGCAGGGTTGGCTAATGAAAAACTGTTTTTT.

The chain uses TRBV2 and TRBJ1-3; 9 bases match TRBD1. From germline, CDR1 is SNHLY and CDR2 FYNNEI. This CDR3 has 16 residues. V was pared by 3 bases and J by 2 bases, with 5 bases of the junction left unmatched. CDR3 sequence (DNA): TGTGCCAGCAGTGAGGCCTGGACAGGGGCTGGAAACACCATATATTTT. Its translation is CASSEAWTGAGNTIYF.

This sequence joins TRBV10-3 and TRBJ1-4; possibly TRBD1 for D (5 bases). V was shortened by 4 bases and J by 1 base, with 7 bases between the two germline ends. CDR1 is ENHRY and CDR2 is SYGVKD in the germline V gene. CDR3 length: 14 residues. In DNA, the CDR3 is TGTGCCATCAGTGCCGGGGGAACTAATGAAAAACTGTTTTTT. The encoded protein is CAISAGGTNEKLFF.

CDR3 nucleotide sequence: TGTGCCAGCAGTGATCGCGGGACAGCGTACTCCTACGAGCAGTACTTC. Its translation is CASSDRGTAYSYEQYF. The rearrangement links TRBV6-1 to TRBJ2-7; D perhaps matches TRBD1 (7 bases). V dropped 3 bases and J dropped 0 bases, with 15 bases sitting between them. Per germline, CDR1 MNHNS and CDR2 SASEGT. There are 16 residues in the CDR3.

This sequence joins TRBV30 and TRBJ2-5; 7 bases map to TRBD1. Germline CDR1 reads GTSNPN; CDR2 reads SVGIG (reference sequence). The trim removed 0 bases at V and 2 bases at J, leaving 6 bases unmatched. The CDR3 sequence is 15 residues long. The CDR3 sequence is CAWSVRQGLQETQYF. The CDR3 nucleotides are TGTGCCTGGAGTGTGAGACAGGGCCTACAAGAGACCCAGTACTTC.

The chain joins TRBV7-2 to TRBJ2-5; possibly TRBD1 for D (6 bases). The length of the CDR3 is 14 residues. Germline CDR1 reads SGHTA; CDR2 reads FQGNSA. V lost 6 bases to trimming and J lost 5 bases, with 16 bases between them. CDR3: CASRLETGSETQYF. CDR3 nucleotides: TGTGCCAGCAGACTTGAAACAGGGTCGGAGACCCAGTACTTC.

The gene calls are TRBV6-5 and TRBJ1-2, with TRBD1 matching over 10 bases. J was trimmed by 7 bases and V by 6 bases; bases with no gene match: 8. Per germline, CDR1 MNHEY and CDR2 SVGAGI. This CDR3 has 14 amino acids. The CDR3 is CASRTDRGSGGYTF. The CDR3 DNA sequence: TGTGCCAGCAGGACGGACAGGGGGTCGGGTGGCTACACCTTC.

The chain joins TRBV28 to TRBJ2-7; 10 bases are a match to TRBD1. V lost 0 bases to trimming and J lost 7 bases; unmatched junction nucleotides: 3. The CDR3 has 14 residues. Germline CDR1 reads MDHEN; CDR2 reads SYDVKM. CDR3 coding DNA: TGTGCCAGCAGTTTATGGGACAGGGGGGGTGAGCAGTACTTC. Translated, it gives CASSLWDRGGEQYF.

The rearrangement links TRBV3-1 (or the pseudogene TRBV3-2) to TRBJ2-5; D is uncertain. Trimming took 1 base from V and 1 from J, leaving 13 bases between them. Germline V CDR1 and CDR2: LGHDT, YNNKEL (reference sequence). This CDR3 comprises 16 residues. The CDR3 is CASSQALVFGQETQYF. The DNA of the CDR3 is TGTGCCAGCAGCCAAGCGCTGGTGTTCGGCCAAGAGACCCAGTACTTC.

This chain connects TRBV23-1 to TRBJ1-5, with 7 bases lining up with TRBD1. TRBV23-1 belongs to the ORF category, with a function that is uncertain. The CDR3 totals 16 residues. With V trimmed by 4 bases and J by 7 bases, 13 bases remained unmatched. CDR3 amino acids: CASSRPGTELRQPQHF. In DNA form, the CDR3 reads TGCGCCAGCAGTCGACCCGGGACAGAGCTAAGGCAGCCCCAGCATTTT.

The chain has TRBV7-6 and TRBJ2-7, with 10 bases matching TRBD1. Germline values: CDR1 SGHVS, CDR2 FNYEAQ. The CDR3 covers 15 residues. V gave up 1 base and J gave up 5 bases; unmatched junction bases: 5. As DNA, the CDR3 is TGTGCCAGCAGCTTAGGGGGACAGGGGTTCGACGAGCAGTACTTC. The encoded protein is CASSLGGQGFDEQYF.

The chain carries TRBV30 and TRBJ1-2, with TRBD1 matching over 11 bases. The CDR3 extends over 13 amino acids. The V gene's germline CDR1 is GTSNPN and CDR2 SVGIG (reference sequence). V lost 2 bases, J lost 7 bases, and 3 bases stayed unmatched. CDR3 in amino acids: CAWSTGTGGGYTF. The CDR3 bases are TGTGCCTGGAGTACCGGGACAGGGGGTGGCTACACCTTC.

This clone was seen a handful of times. This rearrangement joins TRBV27 to TRBJ1-3; D gene unclear. V lost 2 bases, J lost 1 base, and 3 bases lay in between. The CDR3 has 13 residues. Germline assignment: CDR1 MNHEY and CDR2 SMNVEV (reference sequence). The CDR3 is CASSLQSGNTIYF. The DNA for the CDR3 is TGTGCCAGCAGTTTACAATCTGGAAACACCATATATTTT.

V usage is TRBV11-2 and J usage is TRBJ2-3; D not resolved. The CDR3 spans 12 residues. V was shortened by 2 bases and J by 6 bases, with 6 bases between the two germline ends. Germline assignment: CDR1 SGHAT and CDR2 FQNNGV. The CDR3 sequence is CASSLYWDTQYF. The CDR3 bases are TGTGCCAGCAGCTTATACTGGGATACGCAGTATTTT.

The rearrangement uses TRBV7-9 and TRBJ2-7, with D hard to call. Germline V gives CDR1 SEHNR, CDR2 FQNEAQ (reference sequence). V lost 5 bases, J lost 6 bases, and 14 bases lay in between. This CDR3 contains 13 residues. CDR3 nucleotides: TGTGCCAGCAGCCCCTCCCGTACGAGCGAGCAGTACTTC. It specifies CASSPSRTSEQYF. The variable domain in full, with the rest retrieved from reference TRBV7-9 and TRBJ2-7, is DTGVSQNPRHKITKRGQNVTFRCDPISEHNRLYWYRQTLGQGPEFLTYFQNEAQLEKSRLLSDRFSAERPKGSFSTLEIQRTEQGDSAMYLCASSPSRTSEQYFGPGTRLTVT.

The J gene is TRBJ1-3, the V gene TRBV30, with a tentative D call TRBD1 (5 bases). Germline V CDR1 and CDR2: GTSNPN, SVGIG (reference sequence). V lost 4 bases and J lost 2, with 18 bases in between. The CDR3 has 16 amino acids. CDR3 loop: CAWTNGGGITGNTIYF. For the CDR3, the DNA is TGTGCCTGGACCAACGGCGGGGGGATTACTGGAAACACCATATATTTT.

V usage is TRBV11-3 and J usage is TRBJ1-1; 8 bases agree with TRBD1. The CDR3 is made up of 13 amino acids. Trimming took 3 bases from V and 4 from J; bases not matched to a gene: 1. In germline, CDR1 is SGHNT, CDR2 YENEEA. CDR3 in amino acids: CASSFDRGTEAFF. For the CDR3, the DNA is TGTGCCAGCAGCTTCGACAGGGGCACTGAAGCTTTCTTT.

CDR3 nucleotide sequence: TGTGCCTGGCAAAGAGGACAGCTCAATTCACCCCTCCACTTT. It codes for CAWQRGQLNSPLHF. The chain carries TRBV30 and TRBJ1-6; a weak D match, TRBD1 (6 bases). Germline V gene data show CDR1 as GTSNPN and CDR2 as SVGIG (reference sequence). This CDR3 is 14 amino acids long. Trimming shortened V by 5 bases and J by 7 bases, and 15 bases separated the two germline ends. The full variable domain, its missing parts supplied by reference TRBV30 and TRBJ1-6, is SQTIHQWPATLVQPVGSPLSLECTVEGTSNPNLYWYRQAAGRGLQLLFYSVGIGQISSEVPQNLSASRPQDRQFILSSKKLLLSDSGFYLCAWQRGQLNSPLHFGNGTRLTVT.

The chain couples TRBV4-3 to TRBJ1-5, with D uncertain. Germline V CDR1 and CDR2: LGHNA, YSLEER. The germline V and J ends were trimmed by 0 bases and 6 bases, with 12 bases remaining between them. This CDR3 has 15 amino acids. The CDR3 DNA sequence: TGCGCCAGCAGCCAAGATCCTAGCCCCGGTCAGCCCCAGCATTTT. This sequence encodes CASSQDPSPGQPQHF.

The V call is TRBV13, the J call TRBJ1-1; D is ambiguous. Deletions cut 3 bases from V and 3 bases from J, with 8 bases between. This CDR3 has 13 amino acids. CDR1 and CDR2 from the germline V gene are PRHDT and FYEKMQ (reference sequence). The CDR3 nucleotides read TGTGCCAGCAGCTTGGACTTAGACACTGAAGCTTTCTTT. Translation gives CASSLDLDTEAFF.